Listed here are 5 T cell receptor beta chains from one sample, sequenced in a study of coeliac disease. This table comes from immunoSEQ multiplex PCR, and its TCRdb copy is limited to in-frame clones, with some not included. The sample has around 6,000 clones; 55% to 80% are singletons. The sequenced sample consisted of lymphocytes from the gut lamina propria. The receptor source for this set is a man aged 70-80 years with active celiac disease.

This clone was detected a few times. The chain recombines TRBV5-6 with TRBJ2-1; TRBD2 matches at 9 bases. V was clipped by 1 base and J by 5 bases; unmatched bases: 10. The V gene's germline CDR1 is SGHDT and CDR2 YYEEEE. The CDR3 length is 17 residues. CDR3 sequence reads: CASSLRLAGPPDNEQFF. DNA of the CDR3: TGTGCCAGCAGCTTGCGGCTAGCGGGACCCCCTGACAATGAGCAGTTCTTC.

Turning to this clone: Different DNA sequences within this sample yield the same CDR3. The CDR3 region is CASSLSNYGYTF. The CDR3 bases are TGTGCCAGCAGTCTGTCTAACTATGGCTACACCTTC. The chain uses TRBV28 and TRBJ1-2, with unresolved D. Trimming pared 5 bases from V and 0 bases from J, leaving 4 bases between. CDR1 and CDR2 from the germline V gene are MDHEN and SYDVKM. This CDR3 has 12 residues.

V is TRBV6-5 and J is TRBJ1-6; maybe TRBD1 (6 bases). Germline CDR1 MNHEY, CDR2 SVGAGI. V gave up 2 bases and J gave up 7 bases, with 15 bases separating them. The CDR3 runs 16 residues. CDR3 bases: TGTGCCAGCAGTTACGGGGACACTCCGTACAATTCACCCCTCCACTTT. Its translation: CASSYGDTPYNSPLHF.

This chain uses TRBV6-5 with TRBJ2-7, with a tentative D call TRBD2 (5 bases). The CDR3 contains 11 residues. Looked up from germline, CDR1 is MNHEY and CDR2 is SVGAGI. Trimming took off 6 bases at V and 3 bases at J, with 6 bases between the two ends. The CDR3 loop is CASSGLYEQYF. CDR3 sequence (DNA): TGTGCCAGCAGCGGACTCTACGAGCAGTACTTC.

This chain connects TRBV18 to TRBJ2-1, with D uncertain. The CDR3 has 15 amino acids. Germline CDR1 reads KGHSH; CDR2 reads LQKENI. Trimming took 3 bases from V and 0 from J, leaving 9 bases between them. The CDR3 DNA is TGTGCCAGCTCACCCAGGTTGAACTCCTACAATGAGCAGTTCTTC. Translation: CASSPRLNSYNEQFF.